Listed below are T cell receptor beta chains from one sample, sequenced in a study of beta chain features in type 1 diabetes. Clones were sequenced by immunoSEQ multiplex PCR, and TCRdb holds only the in-frame ones, with some missing. The profile covers about 280,000 clones, with 15% appearing a single time and roughly 0.015% taken by the ten largest. The specimen was naive CD4+ T cells from blood. These receptors came from a man in his late teens or twenties with type 1 diabetes. The CDR3 runs from the conserved cysteine through the conserved F or W. Each record gives: J gene, clone size, V gene, D gene, CDR3 protein, CDR3 DNA. A D gene is named only where the DNA matches it firmly. Clone size appears in some rows only: once, few, many, or a class for an expanded clone.

J: TRBJ2-7; size: -; V: TRBV2; D: TRBD1; CDR3: CASSQRGTGRHEQYF; DNA: TGTGCCAGCAGCCAAAGAGGGACAGGCCGCCACGAGCAGTACTTC
J: TRBJ2-2; size: -; V: TRBV2; D: -; CDR3: CASSVGRATGELFF; DNA: TGTGCCAGCAGTGTTGGTAGAGCCACCGGGGAGCTGTTTTTT
J: TRBJ2-1; size: few; V: TRBV5-4; D: TRBD2; CDR3: CASSLAVAGVYEQFF; DNA: TGTGCCAGCAGCTTGGCTGTAGCGGGAGTGTATGAGCAGTTCTTC
J: TRBJ1-2; size: few; V: TRBV7-2; D: -; CDR3: CASTYSGAYGYTF; DNA: TGTGCCAGCACCTATTCTGGGGCCTATGGCTACACCTTC
J: TRBJ2-7; size: -; V: TRBV5-1; D: -; CDR3: CASSLAGSASSYEQYF; DNA: TGCGCCAGCAGCTTGGCCGGGAGTGCCAGCTCCTACGAGCAGTACTTC
J: TRBJ2-1; size: -; V: TRBV27; D: -; CDR3: CASRPSVVDISYNEQFF; DNA: TGTGCCAGCAGGCCCTCGGTGGTTGATATCTCCTACAATGAGCAGTTCTTC
J: TRBJ1-2; size: few; V: TRBV18; D: -; CDR3: CASSPQGFKSYGYTF; DNA: TGTGCCAGCTCACCGCAGGGATTCAAGAGCTATGGCTACACCTTC
J: TRBJ2-5; size: few; V: TRBV5-1; D: TRBD2; CDR3: CASSRTGLAGGETQYF; DNA: TGCGCCAGCAGCCGAACGGGACTAGCGGGAGGAGAGACCCAGTACTTC
J: TRBJ2-1; size: few; V: TRBV27; D: TRBD2; CDR3: CASSLQPGLGQSEQFF; DNA: TGTGCCAGCAGTCTTCAACCGGGACTAGGTCAAAGTGAGCAGTTCTTC
J: TRBJ1-5; size: -; V: TRBV4-2; D: -; CDR3: CASSQDGAGYNQPQHF; DNA: TGTGCCAGCAGCCAAGATGGGGCAGGGTACAATCAGCCCCAGCATTTT
J: TRBJ2-7; size: few; V: TRBV6-4; D: TRBD2; CDR3: CASSGLAGDEQYF; DNA: TGTGCCAGCAGTGGACTAGCGGGAGACGAGCAGTACTTC
J: TRBJ2-1; size: -; V: TRBV6-5; D: TRBD2; CDR3: CASSYPGLAYNEQFF; DNA: TGTGCCAGCAGTTACCCCGGACTAGCGTACAATGAGCAGTTCTTC
J: TRBJ1-2; size: -; V: TRBV30; D: -; CDR3: CAWSKKGLYGYTF; DNA: TGTGCCTGGAGCAAAAAGGGACTCTATGGCTACACCTTC
J: TRBJ1-2; size: -; V: TRBV30; D: -; CDR3: CAWSVLNYGYTF; DNA: TGTGCCTGGAGTGTTCTTAACTATGGCTACACCTTC
J: TRBJ2-1; size: few; V: TRBV9; D: TRBD2; CDR3: CASSLGGSYTEQFF; DNA: TGTGCCAGCAGCCTCGGGGGGTCCTACACTGAGCAGTTCTTC
J: TRBJ1-6; size: few; V: TRBV27; D: TRBD1; CDR3: CASRTDRGFPYNSPLHF; DNA: TGTGCCAGCAGGACCGACAGGGGATTCCCCTATAATTCACCCCTCCACTTT
J: TRBJ2-3; size: -; V: TRBV11-2; D: TRBD1; CDR3: CASSLGQGAIDTQYF; DNA: TGTGCCAGCAGCTTAGGCCAGGGGGCCATAGATACGCAGTATTTT
J: TRBJ2-5; size: few; V: TRBV5-1; D: -; CDR3: CASRVYSGVQETQYF; DNA: TGCGCCAGCAGAGTTTATTCAGGGGTCCAAGAGACCCAGTACTTC
J: TRBJ2-5; size: once; V: TRBV5-6; D: TRBD1; CDR3: CASSFRQGKGETQYF; DNA: TGTGCCAGCAGCTTCCGACAGGGAAAGGGAGAGACCCAGTACTTC
J: TRBJ2-7; size: -; V: TRBV6-1; D: TRBD1; CDR3: CASTRTGGQQYF; DNA: TGTGCCAGCACTCGGACAGGGGGGCAGCAGTACTTC
J: TRBJ2-7; size: few; V: TRBV19; D: -; CDR3: CASSRGYEQYF; DNA: TGTGCCAGTAGTAGAGGATACGAGCAGTACTTC
J: TRBJ2-3; size: -; V: TRBV5-1; D: TRBD1; CDR3: CASSRDRSTDTQYF; DNA: TGCGCCAGTTCCCGGGACAGAAGCACAGATACGCAGTATTTT
J: TRBJ2-7; size: -; V: TRBV28; D: TRBD1; CDR3: CASSWDRTSYEQYF; DNA: TGTGCCAGCAGTTGGGACAGGACCTCCTACGAGCAGTACTTC
J: TRBJ1-1; size: -; V: TRBV7-2; D: -; CDR3: CASSPAGVNTEAFF; DNA: TGTGCCAGCAGCCCAGCTGGAGTTAACACTGAAGCTTTCTTT
J: TRBJ2-3; size: -; V: TRBV5-1; D: -; CDR3: CASSLAVTDTQYF; DNA: TGCGCCAGCAGCTTGGCCGTCACAGATACGCAGTATTTT
J: TRBJ1-2; size: few; V: TRBV29-1; D: TRBD1; CDR3: CSVALGTGEGYGYTF; DNA: TGCAGCGTTGCTCTTGGGACAGGGGAAGGTTATGGCTACACCTTC
J: TRBJ1-1; size: -; V: TRBV18; D: TRBD1; CDR3: CASSPRDSEGTRVTEAFF; DNA: TGTGCCAGCTCACCAAGGGACAGCGAGGGTACGCGGGTCACTGAAGCTTTCTTT
J: TRBJ2-7; size: -; V: TRBV27; D: -; CDR3: CASSLSRGAVYEQYF; DNA: TGTGCCAGCAGTTTATCCCGGGGAGCCGTCTACGAGCAGTACTTC
J: TRBJ1-1; size: few; V: TRBV12-5; D: TRBD1; CDR3: CASGLGQGPLPTNTEAFF; DNA: TGTGCTAGTGGTTTGGGACAGGGACCATTACCGACTAACACTGAAGCTTTCTTT
J: TRBJ1-2; size: -; V: TRBV5-1; D: -; CDR3: CASSLGGRLGGANYGYTF; DNA: TGCGCCAGCAGCTTGGGAGGGCGACTAGGAGGAGCTAACTATGGCTACACCTTC
J: TRBJ2-7; size: -; V: TRBV9; D: TRBD2; CDR3: CASSASGGPSPYEQYF; DNA: TGTGCCAGCAGCGCTAGCGGGGGGCCCAGCCCCTACGAGCAGTACTTC
J: TRBJ2-1; size: few; V: TRBV30; D: -; CDR3: CAWSGSGGSYNEQFF; DNA: TGTGCCTGGAGTGGTAGCGGTGGCTCCTACAATGAGCAGTTCTTC
J: TRBJ2-5; size: -; V: TRBV6-5; D: -; CDR3: CASSYSGGAETQYF; DNA: TGTGCCAGCAGTTACTCAGGGGGAGCTGAGACCCAGTACTTC
J: TRBJ2-5; size: -; V: TRBV9; D: TRBD2; CDR3: CASSVASGGQETQYF; DNA: TGTGCCAGCAGCGTAGCTAGCGGGGGCCAAGAGACCCAGTACTTC
J: TRBJ2-7; size: -; V: TRBV28; D: -; CDR3: CASSGGPYEQYF; DNA: TGTGCCAGCAGCGGGGGGCCTTACGAGCAGTACTTC
J: TRBJ2-2; size: -; V: TRBV29-1; D: -; CDR3: CSVVRGQNTGELFF; DNA: TGCAGCGTCGTCAGGGGCCAGAACACCGGGGAGCTGTTTTTT
J: TRBJ1-1; size: few; V: TRBV29-1; D: -; CDR3: CSVEVGRVNTEAFF; DNA: TGCAGCGTTGAAGTCGGCAGGGTGAACACTGAAGCTTTCTTT
J: TRBJ2-3; size: few; V: TRBV5-6; D: TRBD1; CDR3: CASSLADRAYLTDTQYF; DNA: TGTGCCAGCAGCTTGGCTGACAGGGCTTACCTAACAGATACGCAGTATTTT
J: TRBJ1-4; size: -; V: TRBV5-1; D: TRBD1; CDR3: CASSLAGQGRHDYHEKLFF; DNA: TGCGCCAGCAGCTTGGCGGGACAGGGGCGCCACGACTATCATGAAAAACTGTTTTTT
J: TRBJ2-7; size: -; V: TRBV4-3; D: -; CDR3: CASSQSIRTDYEQYF; DNA: TGCGCCAGCAGCCAATCAATCCGGACAGACTACGAGCAGTACTTC
J: TRBJ2-2; size: few; V: TRBV4-1; D: -; CDR3: CASSHPLGGPGELFF; DNA: TGCGCCAGCAGCCACCCGCTGGGGGGTCCCGGGGAGCTGTTTTTT
J: TRBJ2-5; size: -; V: TRBV5-4; D: TRBD2; CDR3: CASSLGGLVLGETQYF; DNA: TGTGCCAGCAGCTTAGGGGGACTAGTCCTAGGAGAGACCCAGTACTTC
J: TRBJ2-3; size: few; V: TRBV6-6; D: TRBD2; CDR3: CASSYRGEPDTQYF; DNA: TGTGCCAGCAGTTATCGGGGGGAGCCAGATACGCAGTATTTT
J: TRBJ2-3; size: -; V: TRBV5-1; D: TRBD1; CDR3: CASSIPDRQDTQYF; DNA: TGCGCCAGCAGCATACCGGACAGGCAAGATACGCAGTATTTT
J: TRBJ2-7; size: few; V: TRBV11-2; D: TRBD1; CDR3: CASSSLDRAVLQYF; DNA: TGTGCCAGCAGCTCCCTCGACAGGGCGGTTTTGCAGTACTTC
J: TRBJ1-2; size: -; V: TRBV6-5; D: TRBD1; CDR3: CASRRWDRSSYGYTF; DNA: TGTGCCAGCAGGCGATGGGACAGATCATCCTATGGCTACACCTTC
J: TRBJ1-1; size: few; V: TRBV16; D: -; CDR3: CASSQEGAQAEAFF; DNA: TGTGCCAGCAGCCAAGAAGGGGCGCAGGCTGAAGCTTTCTTT
J: TRBJ2-7; size: few; V: TRBV29-1; D: TRBD2; CDR3: CSVDGLAEHYEQYF; DNA: TGCAGCGTTGATGGTCTAGCGGAGCACTACGAGCAGTACTTC
J: TRBJ2-3; size: few; V: TRBV28; D: -; CDR3: CASSASTDTQYF; DNA: TGTGCCAGCAGTGCTAGTACAGATACGCAGTATTTT
J: TRBJ2-2; size: -; V: TRBV11-3; D: TRBD1; CDR3: CASSLGQVANTGELFF; DNA: TGTGCCAGCAGCCTAGGACAGGTCGCGAACACCGGGGAGCTGTTTTTT
J: TRBJ2-7; size: -; V: TRBV9; D: -; CDR3: CASSVGVFHEQYF; DNA: TGTGCCAGCAGCGTAGGAGTCTTCCACGAGCAGTACTTC
J: TRBJ1-2; size: few; V: TRBV30; D: TRBD1; CDR3: CATGAGGSGYTF; DNA: TGTGCCACAGGGGCTGGGGGAAGCGGCTACACCTTC